This T cell receptor beta chain was sequenced during a study of blood T cell repertoires in COVID-19. This clone was detected only once. Germline CDR1 reads SGHAT; CDR2 reads FQNNGV. Deletions cut 0 bases from V and 4 bases from J, with 13 bases between. The CDR3 loop spans 15 amino acids. Original processing methods: How many nucleated cells were present was estimated from reference gene primer amplification. Data came from immunoSEQ multiplex PCR; TCRdb stores just in-frame clones and leaves some out. D and trimming come from the DNA, and the V and J calls and clone size come from that table. The repertoire has roughly 43,000 clones, approximately 81% of them found once; the top ten carry 4.2%.

This sequence was found in a woman in her 70s with acute or convalescent COVID-19. Specimen: peripheral blood. The gene calls are TRBV11-2 and TRBJ2-7; D possibly corresponds to TRBD1 (6 bases). The CDR3 sequence is CASSLESSRGYEQYF. The CDR3 DNA reads as TGTGCCAGCAGCTTAGAAAGTTCCAGGGGTTACGAGCAGTACTTC.